This TCR beta chain is from a study of stem cell transplantation in POMP-related autoinflammatory disease (dated by TCRdb to about 2021). With respect to the entire study: The study hypothesis was that defective thymoproteasomes impair MHC class I-dependent CD8+ T-cell differentiation and positive selection, which skews the TRB repertoire. Prior to transplant, the patients had skewing toward CD4+ naive T cells, low CD8+ T-cell proportions, and reduced T-cell cytokine secretion. The effect of POMP deficiency on T-cell receptor beta repertoire diversity and CDR3 characteristics was assessed using high-throughput TRB sequencing. Through one year post-transplant, neutrophils and platelets showed 100% donor engraftment on DNA chimerism analysis.

Of note for this clone: Its antigen target is currently unknown. No base quality values were provided; no much bigger clone lies one nucleotide off.

What the time point label conveys for this sample: after hematopoietic stem cell transplant. PRAID featured prominent immunodeficiency alongside autoinflammation. Prior to TRB sequencing, T-cell subsets (conventional T cells, CD8+ T cells, regulatory T cells, T follicular helper cells) were sorted. Inclusive of the bounding cysteine and phenylalanine, the CDR3 is 17 residues long. The read is trimmed to its CDR3 DNA, 51 bases read in frame from base 1. The V and J ends are trimmed by 0 bases and 2 bases, leaving 17 bases between them. For CDR1 and CDR2, the germline V gene lists SGHTA and FQGNSA. The library came from the immunoSEQ multiplex PCR assay. Concerning the study's data processing: Shannon entropy, which takes clonal size distribution into account, was used to quantify repertoire diversity. The Gini-Simpson index (Simpson_1-D) was used to measure inequality of clonotype distribution. The immuneACCESS repertoire file appears here via TCRdb, limited to in-frame rearrangements. These files lack a portion of the clones; in checked studies, under half of the deficit traces to unresolved V genes, and the cause of the others is not known. The V and J calls and clone size are taken from that table; D and trimming were inferred from the DNA. This sample holds some 68,000 clones; around 90% were observed only once. The top ten constitute 0.55% to 0.85% of the sample.

On the study overall, not on this receptor specifically: The number of unique TRB V-J gene pairings in PRAID patients was restricted. In PRAID patients, the trend toward lower diversity and increased clonality reached statistical significance only for regulatory T cells. PRAID patients trended toward lower TRB diversity and higher clonality across all analyzed T-cell subsets.

Recombination linked TRBV7-2 to TRBJ2-7, with the D segment possibly TRBD1 or TRBD2, each aligning over 5 bases. Specimen: CD4+ T cells from PBMCs, collected after stem cell transplantation. This receptor was taken from a human patient with POMP-related autoinflammation and immune dysregulation (PRAID). Following a transplant, some T cells may be graft donor cells, not patient cells. The CDR3 region has the sequence CASSLAAATRGAYEQYF. Read as DNA, the sequence is TGTGCCAGCAGCTTAGCTGCGGCGACGAGGGGAGCCTACGAGCAGTACTTC.